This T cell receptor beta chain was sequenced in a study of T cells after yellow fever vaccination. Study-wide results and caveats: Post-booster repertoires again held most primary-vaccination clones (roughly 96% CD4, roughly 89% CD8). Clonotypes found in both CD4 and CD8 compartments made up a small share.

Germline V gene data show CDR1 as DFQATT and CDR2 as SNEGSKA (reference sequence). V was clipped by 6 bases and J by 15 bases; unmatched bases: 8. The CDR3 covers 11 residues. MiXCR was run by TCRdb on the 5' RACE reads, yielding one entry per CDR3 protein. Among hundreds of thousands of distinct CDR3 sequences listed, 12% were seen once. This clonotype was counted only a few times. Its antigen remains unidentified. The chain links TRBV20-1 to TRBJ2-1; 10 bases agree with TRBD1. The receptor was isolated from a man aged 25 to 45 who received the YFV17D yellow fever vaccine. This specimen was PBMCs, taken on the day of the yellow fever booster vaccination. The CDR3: CSADRGPQWFF. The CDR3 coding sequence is TGCAGTGCAGACAGGGGGCCCCAGTGGTTCTTC.